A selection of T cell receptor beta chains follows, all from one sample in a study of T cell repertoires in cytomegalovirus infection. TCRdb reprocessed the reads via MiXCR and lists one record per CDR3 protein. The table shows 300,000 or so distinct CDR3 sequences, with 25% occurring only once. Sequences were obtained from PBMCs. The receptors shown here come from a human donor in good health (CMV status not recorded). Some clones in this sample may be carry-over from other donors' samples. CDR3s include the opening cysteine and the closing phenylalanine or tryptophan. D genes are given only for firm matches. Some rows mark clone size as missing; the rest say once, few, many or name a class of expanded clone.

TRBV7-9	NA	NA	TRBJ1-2	CASSIHGLEGYTF	TGTGCCAGCAGCATACACGGACTTGAGGGCTACACCTTC
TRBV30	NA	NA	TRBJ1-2	CAWSGQRENYGYTF	TGTGCCTGGAGTGGTCAGCGAGAGAACTATGGCTACACCTTC
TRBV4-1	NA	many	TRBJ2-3	CASSHEGGLSTDTQYF	TGCGCCAGCAGCCACGAGGGGGGCCTAAGCACAGATACGCAGTATTTT
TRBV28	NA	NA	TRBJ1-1	CASSSRGWGGEAFF	TGTGCCAGCAGTTCACGGGGTTGGGGAGGTGAAGCTTTCTTT
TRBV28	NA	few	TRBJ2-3	CASTGFGMRDDSTDTQYF	TGTGCCAGCACTGGTTTCGGAATGCGGGATGATAGCACAGATACGCAGTATTTT
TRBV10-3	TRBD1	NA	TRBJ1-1	CAIGGQGAPEAFF	TGTGCCATCGGGGGACAGGGGGCGCCTGAAGCTTTCTTT
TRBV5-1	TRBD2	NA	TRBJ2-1	CASSDRKASGRNYLGEQFF	TGCGCCAGCAGCGACCGCAAGGCTAGCGGGAGGAACTATTTGGGTGAGCAGTTCTTC
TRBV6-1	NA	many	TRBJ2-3	CASSEASYGPLRGRTDTQYF	TGTGCCAGCAGTGAAGCGTCTTACGGCCCGCTGCGGGGGCGGACAGATACGCAGTATTTT
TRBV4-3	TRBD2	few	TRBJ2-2	CASSQELVAGGPVGELFF	TGCGCCAGCAGCCAAGAGTTAGTCGCGGGAGGGCCGGTCGGGGAGCTGTTTTTT
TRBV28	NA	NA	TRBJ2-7	CASSLSVPPYEQYF	TGTGCCAGCAGTTTGTCCGTTCCACCCTACGAGCAGTACTTC
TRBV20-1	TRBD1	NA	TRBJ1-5	CSAREGRGLQPQHF	TGCAGTGCTAGAGAGGGCAGGGGGCTGCAGCCCCAGCATTTT
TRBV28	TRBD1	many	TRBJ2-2	CASSLSRQGATGELFF	TGTGCCAGCAGTTTAAGTCGGCAGGGGGCCACCGGGGAGCTGTTTTTT
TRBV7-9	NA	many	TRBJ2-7	CASSLASLREQYF	TGTGCCAGCAGCTTAGCGTCCCTCCGCGAGCAGTACTTC
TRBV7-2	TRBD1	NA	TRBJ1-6	CASSYGTANSPLHF	TGTGCCAGCAGTTACGGGACAGCAAATTCACCCCTCCACTTT
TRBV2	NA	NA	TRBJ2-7	CATTLDSFDEQYF	TGTGCCACTACCCTGGACAGTTTCGACGAGCAGTACTTC
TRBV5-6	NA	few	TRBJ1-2	CASSLQGGYGYTF	TGTGCCAGCAGCCTACAGGGAGGCTATGGCTACACCTTC
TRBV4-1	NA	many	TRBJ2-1	CASSPKSRDLSDYNEQFF	TGCGCCAGCAGCCCCAAAAGCCGGGACTTGTCAGACTACAATGAGCAGTTCTTC
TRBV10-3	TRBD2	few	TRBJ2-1	CAISEGTSGSGEQFF	TGTGCCATCAGTGAGGGGACTAGCGGGAGTGGAGAGCAGTTCTTC
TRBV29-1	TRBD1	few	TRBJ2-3	CSVESADRGTDTQYF	TGCAGCGTTGAATCTGCGGACAGGGGCACAGATACGCAGTATTTT
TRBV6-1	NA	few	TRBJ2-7	CASRRDIQAYEQYF	TGTGCCAGCAGGCGGGACATCCAAGCCTACGAGCAGTACTTC
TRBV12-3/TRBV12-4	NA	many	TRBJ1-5	CASSTGSYSNQPQHF	TGTGCCAGCAGTACGGGCAGTTATAGCAATCAGCCCCAGCATTTT
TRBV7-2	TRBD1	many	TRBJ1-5	CASRQGANLAPQHF	TGTGCCAGCAGACAGGGGGCGAACCTTGCGCCCCAGCATTTT
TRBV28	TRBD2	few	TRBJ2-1	CASWTGGYNEQFF	TGTGCCAGCTGGACGGGAGGGTACAATGAGCAGTTCTTC
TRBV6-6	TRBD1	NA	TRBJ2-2	CASSYVQGAGTGELFF	TGTGCCAGCAGTTACGTTCAGGGGGCCGGTACCGGGGAGCTGTTTTTT
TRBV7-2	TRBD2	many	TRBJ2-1	CASSLISGIPYNEQFF	TGTGCCAGCAGTCTTATTAGCGGGATCCCTTACAATGAGCAGTTCTTC
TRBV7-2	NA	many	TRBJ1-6	CASSPTGPGSPLHF	TGTGCCAGCAGCCCTACAGGGCCTGGATCACCCCTCCACTTT
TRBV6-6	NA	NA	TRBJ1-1	CASSYLPGHLNTEAFF	TGTGCCAGCAGTTATTTGCCGGGACACCTAAACACTGAAGCTTTCTTT
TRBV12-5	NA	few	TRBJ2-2	CASASFAGPLGTGELFF	TGTGCTAGTGCCTCCTTCGCGGGGCCGTTGGGCACCGGGGAGCTGTTTTTT
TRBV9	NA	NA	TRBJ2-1	CASRTGTRGPYNEQFF	TGTGCCAGCAGGACCGGGACTAGGGGGCCCTACAATGAGCAGTTCTTC
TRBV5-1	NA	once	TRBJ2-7	CASSLGGAGYEQYF	TGCGCCAGCAGCTTGGGGGGGGCTGGCTACGAGCAGTACTTC
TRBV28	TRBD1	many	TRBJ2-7	CASSLVGQSYEQYF	TGTGCCAGCAGTTTAGTGGGACAGTCCTACGAGCAGTACTTC
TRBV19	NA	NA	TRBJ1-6	CASSIDPKSPLHF	TGTGCCAGTAGTATAGACCCGAAGTCACCCCTCCACTTT
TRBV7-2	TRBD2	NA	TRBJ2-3	CASSSLIVAGGRDTQYF	TGTGCCAGCAGCTCACTGATAGTAGCGGGGGGCCGAGATACGCAGTATTTT
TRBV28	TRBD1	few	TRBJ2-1	CASSLLKGQGVNEQFF	TGTGCCAGCAGTTTATTGAAGGGACAGGGTGTTAATGAGCAGTTCTTC
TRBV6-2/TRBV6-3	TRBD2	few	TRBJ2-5	CATKTSGRQTQYF	TGTGCCACCAAAACTAGCGGGAGACAGACCCAGTACTTC
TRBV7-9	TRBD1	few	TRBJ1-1	CASSLGTGIGTEAFF	TGTGCCAGCAGCTTGGGGACAGGGATCGGCACTGAAGCTTTCTTT
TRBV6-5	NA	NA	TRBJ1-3	CASMQGYGNTIYF	TGTGCCAGCATGCAAGGGTACGGAAACACCATATATTTT
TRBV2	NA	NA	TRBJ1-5	CASSRGEANQPQHF	TGTGCCAGCAGTAGAGGGGAAGCGAATCAGCCCCAGCATTTT
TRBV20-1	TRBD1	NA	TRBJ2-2	CSALRDRHTGELFF	TGCAGTGCGCTCCGGGACAGGCACACCGGGGAGCTGTTTTTT
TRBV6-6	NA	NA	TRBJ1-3	CASSYGGSGNTIYF	TGTGCCAGCAGTTATGGAGGATCTGGAAACACCATATATTTT
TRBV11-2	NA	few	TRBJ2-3	CASSFNLGGTDTQYF	TGTGCCAGCAGCTTTAACTTGGGGGGCACAGATACGCAGTATTTT
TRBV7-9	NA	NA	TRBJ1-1	CASSTDRQNTEAFF	TGTGCCAGCAGCACAGACAGGCAGAACACTGAAGCTTTCTTT
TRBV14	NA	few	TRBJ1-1	CASSQGRGPNTEAFF	TGTGCCAGCAGCCAGGGTAGAGGCCCGAACACTGAAGCTTTCTTT
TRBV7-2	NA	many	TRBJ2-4	CASSVSGPKNIQYF	TGTGCCAGCAGCGTATCCGGGCCTAAAAACATTCAGTACTTC
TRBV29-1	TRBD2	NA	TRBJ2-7	CSANSGTREQYF	TGCAGCGCGAATAGTGGGACTAGGGAGCAGTACTTC
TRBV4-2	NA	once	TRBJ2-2	CASSQDDSNTGELFF	TGTGCCAGCAGCCAAGATGACTCTAACACCGGGGAGCTGTTTTTT
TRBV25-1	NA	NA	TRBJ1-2	CASSEDEIFYTF	TGTGCCAGCAGTGAAGATGAAATATTCTACACCTTC
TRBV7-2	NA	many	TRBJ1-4	CASSFQDGDEKLFF	TGTGCCAGCAGCTTCCAGGACGGAGATGAAAAACTGTTTTTT
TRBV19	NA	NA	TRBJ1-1	CASTFQGITEAFF	TGTGCCAGTACGTTTCAGGGAATCACTGAAGCTTTCTTT
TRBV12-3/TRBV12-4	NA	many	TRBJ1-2	CASSSRGRAIYGYTF	TGTGCCAGCAGTTCAAGGGGCAGGGCAATCTATGGCTACACCTTC
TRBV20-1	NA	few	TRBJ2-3	CSARSGQTYTDTQYF	TGCAGTGCTAGATCGGGGCAGACGTACACAGATACGCAGTATTTT
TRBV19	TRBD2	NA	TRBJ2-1	CASSITLAGGYNEQFF	TGTGCCAGTAGTATAACCCTAGCGGGAGGATACAATGAGCAGTTCTTC
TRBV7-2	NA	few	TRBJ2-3	CASSLVATQSLEF	TGTGCCAGCAGCTTAGTGGCGACCCAGAGTCTAGAGTTT
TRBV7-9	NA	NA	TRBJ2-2	CASSLGQGPANTGELFF	TGTGCCAGCAGCTTAGGGCAGGGGCCCGCGAACACCGGGGAGCTGTTTTTT